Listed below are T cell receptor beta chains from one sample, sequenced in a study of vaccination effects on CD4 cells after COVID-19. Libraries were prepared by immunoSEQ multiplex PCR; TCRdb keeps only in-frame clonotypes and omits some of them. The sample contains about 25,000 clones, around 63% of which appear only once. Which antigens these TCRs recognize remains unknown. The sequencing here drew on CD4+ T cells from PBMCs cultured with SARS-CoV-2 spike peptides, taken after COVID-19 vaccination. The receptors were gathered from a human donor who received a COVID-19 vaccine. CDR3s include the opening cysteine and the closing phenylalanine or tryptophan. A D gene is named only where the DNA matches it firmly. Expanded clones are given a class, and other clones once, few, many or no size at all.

DNA: TGTGCCAGCAGTGAATCTAACATCTGGGGCTACACCTTC
CDR3: CASSESNIWGYTF
D: NA
V: TRBV25-1
size: NA
J: TRBJ1-2

DNA: TGTGCCAGTAACCTTCCCAACAATGAGCAGTTCTTC
CDR3: CASNLPNNEQFF
D: NA
V: TRBV19
size: NA
J: TRBJ2-1

DNA: TGTGCCAGTCTTCGCGGGGGGCCGAGCACTGAAGCTTTCTTT
CDR3: CASLRGGPSTEAFF
D: NA
V: TRBV7-9
size: NA
J: TRBJ1-1

DNA: TGTGCCAGCAGCCCGGGAAGCGGGACACTCGCCTACAATGAGCAGTTCTTC
CDR3: CASSPGSGTLAYNEQFF
D: NA
V: TRBV9
size: NA
J: TRBJ2-1

DNA: TGTGCCAGCACTGGAACAGACTCTGGGGCCAACGTCCTGACTTTC
CDR3: CASTGTDSGANVLTF
D: NA
V: TRBV6-5
size: NA
J: TRBJ2-6

DNA: TGTGCCAGCAGCGGACAGGGAAACACTGAAGCTTTCTTT
CDR3: CASSGQGNTEAFF
D: TRBD1
V: TRBV2
size: NA
J: TRBJ1-1

DNA: TGTGCCAGCAGCCAAGGAACAGGGTTCTGGTATGGCTACACCTTC
CDR3: CASSQGTGFWYGYTF
D: NA
V: TRBV14
size: NA
J: TRBJ1-2

DNA: TGTGCCAGTAGTACAACTTTTGGGCGTCAGCCCCAGCATTTT
CDR3: CASSTTFGRQPQHF
D: NA
V: TRBV19
size: NA
J: TRBJ1-5

DNA: TGCGCCAGCAGCTTGGAGGTGAACACTGAAGCTTTCTTT
CDR3: CASSLEVNTEAFF
D: NA
V: TRBV5-1
size: NA
J: TRBJ1-1

DNA: TGTGCCAGCAGCACACTAGCGAGCACAGATACGCAGTATTTT
CDR3: CASSTLASTDTQYF
D: TRBD2
V: TRBV2
size: once
J: TRBJ2-3

DNA: TGTGCCAGCAGTTATGAGACGCGCCGGGCCTACAATGAGCAGTTCTTC
CDR3: CASSYETRRAYNEQFF
D: NA
V: TRBV2
size: NA
J: TRBJ2-1

DNA: TGTGCCAGCGAAGGGGTGGGATCCTACGAGCAGTACTTC
CDR3: CASEGVGSYEQYF
D: NA
V: TRBV2
size: NA
J: TRBJ2-7

DNA: TGCGCCAGCCCTAAGGCGAGAACTGACAATGAGCAGTTCTTC
CDR3: CASPKARTDNEQFF
D: NA
V: TRBV5-1
size: NA
J: TRBJ2-1

DNA: TGCGCCAGCAGCTTGGCTAGCAGCGAGCAGTACTTC
CDR3: CASSLASSEQYF
D: NA
V: TRBV5-1
size: medium-sized
J: TRBJ2-7

DNA: TGTGCCAGCACTACCGCCGGGGGCCTGGGAGGAAACACCATATATTTT
CDR3: CASTTAGGLGGNTIYF
D: NA
V: TRBV11-2
size: once
J: TRBJ1-3

DNA: TGTGCCAGTGGGGTGGGGGGCCGCTACGAGCAGTACTTC
CDR3: CASGVGGRYEQYF
D: NA
V: TRBV19
size: NA
J: TRBJ2-7

DNA: TGTGCCAGCAGTTTATGGGGGAAAGGAACTGGAAACACCATATATTTT
CDR3: CASSLWGKGTGNTIYF
D: NA
V: TRBV27
size: NA
J: TRBJ1-3

DNA: TGTGCCAGCAGCCAAGTGTCCGCAGGACAGGTCTCTCGTTATCGTGGCTACACCTTC
CDR3: CASSQVSAGQVSRYRGYTF
D: TRBD1
V: TRBV4-2
size: NA
J: TRBJ1-2

DNA: TGTGCCAGCTCATCATACGATGGGGGATCCGGGGAGCTGTTTTTT
CDR3: CASSSYDGGSGELFF
D: NA
V: TRBV18
size: NA
J: TRBJ2-2

DNA: TGTGCCAGCAGGGGGACCCAGAACACTGAAGCTTTCTTT
CDR3: CASRGTQNTEAFF
D: NA
V: TRBV6-5
size: NA
J: TRBJ1-1

DNA: TGTGCCAGCAGTACCCGGGACAGGGGACGGGAGACCCAGTACTTC
CDR3: CASSTRDRGRETQYF
D: TRBD1
V: TRBV6-2/TRBV6-3
size: once
J: TRBJ2-5

DNA: TGTGCCAGCAGCCAAGTCCTGGAGGAAAAACTGTTTTTT
CDR3: CASSQVLEEKLFF
D: NA
V: TRBV3-1/TRBV3-2
size: NA
J: TRBJ1-4

DNA: TGTGCCAGCAGAGCCAGGGGGCGCGACTATGGCTACACCTTC
CDR3: CASRARGRDYGYTF
D: TRBD1
V: TRBV5-6
size: NA
J: TRBJ1-2

DNA: TGTGCCAGTAGTATGTTGCAGCTAGCGGGAGGGGGGCAAGAGACCCAGTACTTC
CDR3: CASSMLQLAGGGQETQYF
D: TRBD2
V: TRBV19
size: NA
J: TRBJ2-5

DNA: TGTGCCAGCAGCCGGTCGGGACTAGCGGGGGGGCCTTTGTCTTCCGGGGAGCTGTTTTTT
CDR3: CASSRSGLAGGPLSSGELFF
D: TRBD2
V: TRBV5-4
size: NA
J: TRBJ2-2

DNA: TGTGCCAGCAGCTTTTATGACAATGAGCAGTTCTTC
CDR3: CASSFYDNEQFF
D: NA
V: TRBV3-1/TRBV3-2
size: NA
J: TRBJ2-1

DNA: TGTGCCAGCTCACCCCAAGAGACCCAGTACTTC
CDR3: CASSPQETQYF
D: NA
V: TRBV18
size: NA
J: TRBJ2-5

DNA: TGCGCCAGCAGCGGCGGGACAGGACAAGTCTACGAGCAGTACTTC
CDR3: CASSGGTGQVYEQYF
D: TRBD1
V: TRBV5-1
size: NA
J: TRBJ2-7

DNA: TGTGCCAGCTCTCCTCAACGGGACAGGGGCTACACCTTC
CDR3: CASSPQRDRGYTF
D: TRBD1
V: TRBV18
size: few
J: TRBJ1-2

DNA: TGCGCCAGCAGTGAGAGAGCCAGGGGGAACACTGAAGCTTTCTTT
CDR3: CASSERARGNTEAFF
D: NA
V: TRBV10-1
size: NA
J: TRBJ1-1

DNA: TGTGCCAGCTCACAAAACAGGGGGAACACCGGGGAGCTGTTTTTT
CDR3: CASSQNRGNTGELFF
D: TRBD1
V: TRBV18
size: NA
J: TRBJ2-2

DNA: TGCGCCAGCAGCCTAGACAGGCCCTACGCGAACACCGGGGAGCTGTTTTTT
CDR3: CASSLDRPYANTGELFF
D: NA
V: TRBV23-1
size: NA
J: TRBJ2-2

DNA: TGTGCCAGTACCACCCAGGCAGGGACGGTCTACGAGCAGTACTTC
CDR3: CASTTQAGTVYEQYF
D: NA
V: TRBV19
size: NA
J: TRBJ2-7

DNA: TGTGCCAGCAGCACCCAGGTTGCCATCTACGAGCAGTACTTC
CDR3: CASSTQVAIYEQYF
D: NA
V: TRBV5-4
size: few
J: TRBJ2-7

DNA: TGCGCCAGCAGTTCTGATTGGGGCCTGGAGCCGTACGAGCAGTACTTC
CDR3: CASSSDWGLEPYEQYF
D: NA
V: TRBV10-1
size: NA
J: TRBJ2-7

DNA: TGTGCTAGTGGGGAAAGACAGGGTACGGACACCGGGGAGCTGTTTTTT
CDR3: CASGERQGTDTGELFF
D: TRBD1
V: TRBV12-5
size: NA
J: TRBJ2-2

DNA: TGTGCCAGCAGCCCCCTCCGGGACGGTGGCTACACCTTC
CDR3: CASSPLRDGGYTF
D: NA
V: TRBV11-2
size: NA
J: TRBJ1-2

DNA: TGTGCCAGCTCACCAGACCCAGGGTCCTACGAGCAGTACTTC
CDR3: CASSPDPGSYEQYF
D: NA
V: TRBV18
size: few
J: TRBJ2-7

DNA: TGCAGCGTTGGAGGGTTCTCCTACGAGCAGTACTTC
CDR3: CSVGGFSYEQYF
D: NA
V: TRBV29-1
size: NA
J: TRBJ2-7

DNA: TGCGCCAGCAGCTTGTTGGGACAGGGGTCCCACGAGCAGTACTTC
CDR3: CASSLLGQGSHEQYF
D: TRBD1
V: TRBV5-1
size: few
J: TRBJ2-7

DNA: TGCGCCAGCAGCCTTCGTGGGCTAGCCAAAAACATTCAGTACTTC
CDR3: CASSLRGLAKNIQYF
D: NA
V: TRBV4-1
size: NA
J: TRBJ2-4

DNA: TGTGCCAGCAGTTACTGGGGGCGCGGTGACTACGAGCAGTACTTC
CDR3: CASSYWGRGDYEQYF
D: NA
V: TRBV6-5
size: NA
J: TRBJ2-7

DNA: TGTGCCAGCAGTTACGAGCGGGGCTACGAGCAGTACTTC
CDR3: CASSYERGYEQYF
D: TRBD2
V: TRBV6-5
size: NA
J: TRBJ2-7

DNA: TGTGCCACCAGTGTCGGGGGGGGCGGAGCCGGGGAGCTGTTTTTT
CDR3: CATSVGGGGAGELFF
D: TRBD2
V: TRBV24-1
size: NA
J: TRBJ2-2

DNA: TGTGCCTGGAGTGGACGAACAGGGTCCCTTAATTCACCCCTCCACTTT
CDR3: CAWSGRTGSLNSPLHF
D: NA
V: TRBV30
size: NA
J: TRBJ1-6